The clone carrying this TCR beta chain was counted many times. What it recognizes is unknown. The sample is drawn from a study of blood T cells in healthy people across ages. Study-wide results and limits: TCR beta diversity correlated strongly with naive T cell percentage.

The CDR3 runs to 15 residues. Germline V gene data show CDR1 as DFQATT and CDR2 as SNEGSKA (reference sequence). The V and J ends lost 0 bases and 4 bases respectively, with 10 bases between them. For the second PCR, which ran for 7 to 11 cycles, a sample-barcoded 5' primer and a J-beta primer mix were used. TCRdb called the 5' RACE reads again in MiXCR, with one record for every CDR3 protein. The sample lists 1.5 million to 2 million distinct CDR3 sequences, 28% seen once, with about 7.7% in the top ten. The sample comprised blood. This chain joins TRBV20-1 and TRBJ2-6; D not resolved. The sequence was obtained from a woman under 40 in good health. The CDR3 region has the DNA TGCAGTGCTAGAGATTCGAGAACGGGGGCCAACGTCCTGACTTTC. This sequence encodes CSARDSRTGANVLTF.